The T cell receptor (beta chain) under discussion was sequenced for a study of T cells in Graves' hyperthyroidism and ophthalmopathy (dated by TCRdb to about 2019). Broadly, across the study: Peripheral blood was sampled at the time of initial diagnosis, prior to any treatment. According to the paper, TCR Vbeta CDR3 sequencing was carried out on 135 peripheral blood samples, which came from more than 40 ophthalmopathy, under 80 hyperthyroidism and about 17 progressor patients. A discovery cohort of around 100 patients, fewer than 50 with Graves' ophthalmopathy and roughly 59 with stable Graves' hyperthyroidism, was used to find distinguishing TCR V-J signatures. Following sampling, methimazole starting at 30 mg daily was given to hyperthyroidism patients, and high-dose intravenous methylprednisolone was given to ophthalmopathy patients. In addition, the study compared T-cell repertoires in thyroid tissue and in blood from roughly 6 Graves' hyperthyroidism patients. The approximately 100 discovery patients were randomly split 7:3 into training and test sets. An independent validation cohort of under 20 hyperthyroidism patients and about 15 patients who later progressed to ophthalmopathy tested prospective prediction of ophthalmopathy. Study-wide findings and limitations: Most expanded thyroid clonotypes (frequency above 0.001) were also found in blood, which suggests that blood repertoires may mirror thyroid immune responses. A model built on a 13 V-J signature distinguished ophthalmopathy from stable hyperthyroidism, reaching 87.88% sensitivity and 81.08% specificity in cross-validation and 80%/75% in testing. In validation, progression to ophthalmopathy was predicted by the model with more than 65% sensitivity and 72.22% specificity, a median of about 6.8 months before onset. Sample size was not statistically predetermined, and blinding of investigators to group allocation was not performed.

This clonotype was seen repeatedly, ten times or more. Its antigen target is currently unknown. No much larger clonotype is one base removed from it; base qualities were not supplied. The TCR beta CDR3 regions were amplified from RNA transcripts. The TCR CDR3 was subjected to a first round of RT-PCR using the HTBI primer set and the Qiagen OneStep RT-PCR kit. The libraries were constructed in a second round of multiplex PCR and then size-selected and purified. Libraries were sequenced paired-end with 100 bp reads on an Illumina HiSeq2000. The authors' pipeline ran thus. Raw data were processed with SOAPnuke, discarding reads with adapters, uncalled bases, mean Phred below 15, or no exact constant-primer or identifier match. High-quality paired reads were merged using COPE v1.2.5, and each unique nucleotide sequence was defined as a clonotype. MiTCR v1.1 was used to align the clonotypes against IMGT TRBV, TRBD and TRBJ reference segments. The analysis included only V-J combinations with a frequency above 0.0001, which together covered more than 99% of the repertoires. The TCS score was defined as the ratio of F50 (clonal expansion) to E x V (chaos), calculated using BLOSUM62-based TCRdist between CDR3 peptides within each V-J. Welch's t-statistics and random forest reduced 500 to 550 V-J features to 10 to 15, which were used in a naive Bayes classifier (R e1071). TCRdb trimmed the raw reads at Q25, called clones with MiXCR and kept productive beta chains. Each entry merges the rows of one CDR3 protein and shows their most common DNA and genes. The V and J calls reflect TCRdb's pipeline rather than the authors' work. The sample table lists 300,000 to 450,000 distinct CDR3 sequences, 14% of them with a count of one. The biggest ten clones account for approximately 10% of the sample.

The V end gives up 2 bases and the J end 0 bases, leaving 1 base in the junction not matched to a gene. Reading the germline V gene (reference sequence) gives CDR1 MNHNY and CDR2 SVGAGI. CDR3 length: 14 amino acids, cysteine to phenylalanine. Here the CDR3 DNA is all that survives: 42 bases in frame from base 1. Stable Graves' hyperthyroidism was defined as the absence of progression to ophthalmopathy over 18 months of follow-up. Hyperthyroidism patients were newly diagnosed, had a disease duration of under 2 months, and were aged 18 to 65 years. Patients with uncontrolled infections, other autoimmune diseases, pregnancy or lactation were excluded. Diagnoses were based on clinical symptoms, serum thyroxine and TRAb, thyroid ultrasound and orbital computed tomography. Ficoll-Paque density gradient centrifugation was used to isolate PBMCs from about 9.4 ml of fresh peripheral blood. Trizol reagent was used to extract total RNA, and RNA quality was then checked on an Agilent 2100 Bioanalyzer.

Sequencing input: blood. This sequence uses TRBV6-6 and TRBJ2-7; 7 middle bases align to TRBD2. The sequence derives from an older woman with Graves' hyperthyroidism. The nucleotide sequence is given as TGTGCCAGCAGTTACAAGCGGGACTCCTACGAGCAGTACTTC. Its protein product is CASSYKRDSYEQYF.